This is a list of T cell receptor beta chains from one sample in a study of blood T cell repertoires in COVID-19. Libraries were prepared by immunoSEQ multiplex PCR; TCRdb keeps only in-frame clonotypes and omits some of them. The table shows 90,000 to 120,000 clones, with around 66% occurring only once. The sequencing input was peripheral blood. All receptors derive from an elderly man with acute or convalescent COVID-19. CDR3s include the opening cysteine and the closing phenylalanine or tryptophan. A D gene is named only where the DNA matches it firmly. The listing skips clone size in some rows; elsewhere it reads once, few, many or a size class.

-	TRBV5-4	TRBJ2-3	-	CASSRDSTTDTQYF	TGTGCCAGCAGCCGGGACTCCACCACAGATACGCAGTATTTT
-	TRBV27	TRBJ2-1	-	CASSNLPTAYYNEQFF	TGTGCCAGCAGCAATTTACCGACAGCCTACTACAATGAGCAGTTCTTC
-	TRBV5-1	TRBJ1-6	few	CASSFSTGNSPLHF	TGCGCCAGCAGCTTCTCGACGGGGAATTCACCCCTCCACTTT
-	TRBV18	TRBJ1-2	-	CASSPSRDYGYTF	TGTGCCAGCTCACCATCCAGGGACTATGGCTACACCTTC
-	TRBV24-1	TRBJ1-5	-	CATSDSGQTSNQPQHF	TGTGCCACCAGTGATTCCGGACAAACTTCCAATCAGCCCCAGCATTTT
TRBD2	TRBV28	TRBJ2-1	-	CASSFSGRGSYNEQFF	TGTGCCAGCAGTTTTAGCGGGAGGGGGTCCTACAATGAGCAGTTCTTC
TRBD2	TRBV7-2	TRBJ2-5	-	CASSLLGLASETQYF	TGTGCCAGCAGCTTATTAGGACTAGCCTCAGAGACCCAGTACTTC
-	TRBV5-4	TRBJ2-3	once	CASSLYSRTDTQYF	TGTGCCAGCAGCCTGTACAGCCGCACAGATACGCAGTATTTT
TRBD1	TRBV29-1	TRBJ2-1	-	CSVVPGTALGEQFF	TGCAGCGTTGTCCCCGGGACAGCGTTGGGTGAGCAGTTCTTC
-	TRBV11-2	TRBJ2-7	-	CASSLTGWGEQYF	TGTGCCAGCAGCTTAACAGGGTGGGGCGAGCAGTACTTC
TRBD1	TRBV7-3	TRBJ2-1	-	CASSLTGANNEQFF	TGTGCCAGCAGCTTGACAGGGGCCAACAATGAGCAGTTCTTC
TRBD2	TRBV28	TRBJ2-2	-	CASSLFTGTSGRAYGGELFF	TGTGCCAGCAGTTTGTTCACCGGGACTAGCGGGAGGGCTTACGGCGGGGAGCTGTTTTTT
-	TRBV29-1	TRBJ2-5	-	CSVEAGFETQYF	TGCAGCGTCGAGGCAGGGTTTGAGACCCAGTACTTC
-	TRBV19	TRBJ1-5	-	CASNGQVDQPQHF	TGTGCCAGTAATGGCCAAGTCGATCAGCCCCAGCATTTT
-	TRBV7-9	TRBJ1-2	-	CASSLARDGYTF	TGTGCCAGCAGCTTAGCGCGGGACGGCTACACCTTC
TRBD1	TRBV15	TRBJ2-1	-	CATSRGLDRANSNEQFF	TGTGCCACCAGCAGAGGTCTGGACAGGGCGAATTCCAATGAGCAGTTCTTC
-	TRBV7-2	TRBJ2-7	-	CASSNGYEQYF	TGTGCCAGCAGCAACGGTTACGAGCAGTACTTC
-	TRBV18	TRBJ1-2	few	CASSPETFGYTF	TGTGCCAGCTCACCGGAGACTTTTGGCTACACCTTC
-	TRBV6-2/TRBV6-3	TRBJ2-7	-	CASSQQVYEQYF	TGTGCCAGCAGTCAACAGGTCTACGAGCAGTACTTC
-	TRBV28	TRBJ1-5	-	CASSLGLATGTSWPQHF	TGTGCCAGCAGTTTGGGGCTGGCGACAGGCACAAGTTGGCCCCAGCATTTT
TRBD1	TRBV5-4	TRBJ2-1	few	CASSLGTGNYNEQFF	TGTGCCAGCAGCTTAGGGACAGGGAACTACAATGAGCAGTTCTTC
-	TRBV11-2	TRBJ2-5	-	CASSKAAESQETQYF	TGTGCCAGCAGCAAAGCGGCAGAGTCACAAGAGACCCAGTACTTC
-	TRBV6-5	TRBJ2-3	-	CASSLPLDTQYF	TGTGCCAGCAGTCTACCTCTAGATACGCAGTATTTT
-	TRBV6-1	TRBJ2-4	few	CASSIGEENIQYF	TGTGCCAGCAGTATAGGAGAAGAAAACATTCAGTACTTC
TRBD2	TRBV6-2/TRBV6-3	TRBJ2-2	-	CASSYMPSGRGSGELFF	TGTGCCAGCAGTTACATGCCTAGCGGGAGGGGTTCCGGGGAGCTGTTTTTT
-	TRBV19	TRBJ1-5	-	CASSDYSSGGQPQHF	TGTGCCAGTAGTGATTACTCTTCCGGGGGACAGCCCCAGCATTTT
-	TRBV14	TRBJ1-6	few	CASSQEDTYNSPLHF	TGTGCCAGCAGCCAAGAGGACACCTATAATTCACCCCTCCACTTT
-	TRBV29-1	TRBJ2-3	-	CSVPGPGYTDTQYF	TGCAGCGTCCCCGGCCCCGGGTACACAGATACGCAGTATTTT
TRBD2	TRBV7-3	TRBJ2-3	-	CASSFSGLAGGNTDTQYF	TGTGCCAGCAGCTTTTCAGGACTAGCGGGAGGGAACACAGATACGCAGTATTTT
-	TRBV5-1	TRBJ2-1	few	CATSLSPYNEQFF	TGCGCCACCTCCCTCTCCCCCTACAATGAGCAGTTCTTC
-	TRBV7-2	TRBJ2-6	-	CASRLGFSGANVLTF	TGTGCCAGCAGACTAGGGTTCTCTGGGGCCAACGTCCTGACTTTC
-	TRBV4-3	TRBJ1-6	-	CASSQFWGQNSPLHF	TGCGCCAGCAGCCAATTCTGGGGCCAGAATTCACCCCTCCACTTT
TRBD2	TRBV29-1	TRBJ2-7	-	CSPAGTSLLRYF	TGCAGCCCCGCCGGGACTAGCCTTTTGAGGTACTTC
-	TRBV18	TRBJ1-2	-	CASAGRENYGYTF	TGTGCCAGCGCGGGACGCGAGAACTATGGCTACACCTTC
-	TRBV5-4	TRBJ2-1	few	CASSSPQGSYNEQFF	TGTGCCAGCAGCTCCCCCCAGGGCTCCTACAATGAGCAGTTCTTC
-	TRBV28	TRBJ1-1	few	CASSPALGEGAEAFF	TGTGCCAGCAGTCCTGCGTTAGGGGAAGGAGCTGAAGCTTTCTTT
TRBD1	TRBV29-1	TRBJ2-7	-	CSVEDLHRDRSYEQYF	TGCAGCGTTGAAGATCTTCATAGGGACAGATCCTACGAGCAGTACTTC
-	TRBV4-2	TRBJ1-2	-	CASSPEGNLRGYTF	TGTGCCAGCAGCCCGGAGGGGAATTTGCGTGGCTACACCTTC
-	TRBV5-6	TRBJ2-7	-	CASRRGTDNLYEQYF	TGTGCCAGCAGGCGCGGGACAGATAATCTCTACGAGCAGTACTTC
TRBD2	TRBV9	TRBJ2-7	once	CASSASGTTYEQYF	TGTGCCAGCAGCGCTAGCGGGACTACCTACGAGCAGTACTTC
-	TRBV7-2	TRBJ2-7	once	CASSLIQGYEQYF	TGTGCCAGCAGCTTAATCCAGGGCTACGAGCAGTACTTC
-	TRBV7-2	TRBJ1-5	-	CASAGWTDQPQHF	TGTGCCAGCGCGGGGTGGACCGATCAGCCCCAGCATTTT
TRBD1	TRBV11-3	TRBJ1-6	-	CASSLTGKSPLHF	TGTGCCAGCAGCTTGACAGGGAAGTCACCCCTCCACTTT